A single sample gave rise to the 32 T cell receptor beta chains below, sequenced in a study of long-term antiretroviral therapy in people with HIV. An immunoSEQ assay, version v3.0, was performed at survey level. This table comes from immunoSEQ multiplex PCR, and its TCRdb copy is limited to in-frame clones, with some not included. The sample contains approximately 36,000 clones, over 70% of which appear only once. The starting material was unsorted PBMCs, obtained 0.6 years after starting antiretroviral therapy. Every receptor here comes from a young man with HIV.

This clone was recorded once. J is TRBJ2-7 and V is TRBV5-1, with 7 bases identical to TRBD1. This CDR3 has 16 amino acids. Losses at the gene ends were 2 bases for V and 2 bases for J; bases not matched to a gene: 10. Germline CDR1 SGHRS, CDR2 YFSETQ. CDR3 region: CASSFFGQDLTYEQYF. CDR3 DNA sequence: TGCGCCAGCAGCTTTTTTGGACAGGACTTAACCTACGAGCAGTACTTC. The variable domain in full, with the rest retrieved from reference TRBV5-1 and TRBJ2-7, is KAGVTQTPRYLIKTRGQQVTLSCSPISGHRSVSWYQQTPGQGLQFLFEYFSETQRNKGNFPGRFSGRQFSNSRSEMNVSTLELGDSALYLCASSFFGQDLTYEQYFGPGTRLTVT.

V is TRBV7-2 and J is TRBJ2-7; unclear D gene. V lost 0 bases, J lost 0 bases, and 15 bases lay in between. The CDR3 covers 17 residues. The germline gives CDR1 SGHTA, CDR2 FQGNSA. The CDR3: CASSLAFSAESSYEQYF. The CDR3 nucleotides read TGTGCCAGCAGCTTAGCGTTCAGCGCGGAAAGCTCCTACGAGCAGTACTTC.

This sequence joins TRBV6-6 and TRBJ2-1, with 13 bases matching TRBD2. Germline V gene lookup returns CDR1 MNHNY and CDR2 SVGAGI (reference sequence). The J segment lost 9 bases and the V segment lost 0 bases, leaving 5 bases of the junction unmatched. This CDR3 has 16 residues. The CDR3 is CASSYSLAGGPGEQFF. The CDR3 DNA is TGTGCCAGCAGTTACTCACTAGCGGGAGGGCCGGGTGAGCAGTTCTTC.

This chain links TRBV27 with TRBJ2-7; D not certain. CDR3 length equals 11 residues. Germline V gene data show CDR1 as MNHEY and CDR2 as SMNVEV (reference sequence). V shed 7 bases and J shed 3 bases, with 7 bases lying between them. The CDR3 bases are TGTGCCAGCAATAATAACTACGAGCAGTACTTC. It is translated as CASNNNYEQYF.

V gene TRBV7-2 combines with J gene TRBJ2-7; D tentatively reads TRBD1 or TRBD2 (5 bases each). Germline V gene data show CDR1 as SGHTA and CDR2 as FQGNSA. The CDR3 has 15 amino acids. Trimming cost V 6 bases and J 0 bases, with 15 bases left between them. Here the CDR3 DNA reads TGTGCCAGCAGGGCAGGGACGGACCGCTCCTACGAGCAGTACTTC. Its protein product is CASRAGTDRSYEQYF.

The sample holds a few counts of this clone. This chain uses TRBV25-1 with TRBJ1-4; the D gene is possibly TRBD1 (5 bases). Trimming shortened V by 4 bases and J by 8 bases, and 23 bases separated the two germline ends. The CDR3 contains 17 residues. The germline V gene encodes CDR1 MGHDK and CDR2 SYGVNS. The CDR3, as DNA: TGTGCCAGCAGTGCACGGGTGGGGGGGGAGGTGAGCGAAAAACTGTTTTTT. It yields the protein CASSARVGGEVSEKLFF.

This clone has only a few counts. CDR3 sequence reads: CASSWDRYEQYF. In DNA form, the CDR3 reads TGTGCCAGCAGTTGGGACAGATACGAGCAGTACTTC. V is TRBV7-9 and J is TRBJ2-7; 7 nucleotides align to TRBD1. The CDR3 totals 12 residues. In germline, CDR1 is SEHNR, CDR2 FQNEAQ (reference sequence). V shed 6 bases, J shed 4 bases, and the junction held 3 bases outside the gene matches.

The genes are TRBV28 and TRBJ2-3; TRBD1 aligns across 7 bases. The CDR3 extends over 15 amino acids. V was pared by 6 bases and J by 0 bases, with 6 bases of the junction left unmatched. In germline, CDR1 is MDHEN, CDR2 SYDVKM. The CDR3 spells CASRAGTVSTDTQYF. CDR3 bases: TGTGCCAGCAGGGCCGGGACAGTTAGCACAGATACGCAGTATTTT.

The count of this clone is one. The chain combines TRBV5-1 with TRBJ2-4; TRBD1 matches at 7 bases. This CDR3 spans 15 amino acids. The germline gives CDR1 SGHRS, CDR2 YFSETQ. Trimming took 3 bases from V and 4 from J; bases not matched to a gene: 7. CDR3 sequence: CASSYTGQIKNIQYF. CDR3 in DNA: TGCGCCAGCAGCTATACGGGACAGATAAAAAACATTCAGTACTTC.

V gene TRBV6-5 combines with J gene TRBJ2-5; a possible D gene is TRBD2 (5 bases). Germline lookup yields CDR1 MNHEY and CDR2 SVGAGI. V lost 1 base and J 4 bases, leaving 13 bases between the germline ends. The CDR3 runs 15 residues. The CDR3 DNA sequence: TGTGCCAGCAGTTACTTGACCTCTCGGGGAGAGACCCAGTACTTC. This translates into CASSYLTSRGETQYF.

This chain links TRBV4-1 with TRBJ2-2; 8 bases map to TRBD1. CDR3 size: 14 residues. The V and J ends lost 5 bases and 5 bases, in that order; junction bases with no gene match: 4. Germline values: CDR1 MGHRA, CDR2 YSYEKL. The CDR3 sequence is CASSSRTGTGELFF. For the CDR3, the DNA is TGCGCCAGCAGCAGTAGGACAGGGACCGGGGAGCTGTTTTTT.

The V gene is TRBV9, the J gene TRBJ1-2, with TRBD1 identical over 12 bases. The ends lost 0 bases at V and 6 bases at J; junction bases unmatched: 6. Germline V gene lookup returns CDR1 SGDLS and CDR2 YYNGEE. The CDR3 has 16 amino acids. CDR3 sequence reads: CASSVASGTGGDGYTF. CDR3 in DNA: TGTGCCAGCAGCGTAGCTTCTGGGACAGGGGGCGATGGCTACACCTTC.

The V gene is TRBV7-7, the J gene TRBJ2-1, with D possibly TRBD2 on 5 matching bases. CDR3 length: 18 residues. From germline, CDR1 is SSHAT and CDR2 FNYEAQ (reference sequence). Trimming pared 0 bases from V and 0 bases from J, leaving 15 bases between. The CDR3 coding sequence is TGTGCCAGCAGCTTAGCGCAAGTGCGAGCGGCCTCCTACAATGAGCAGTTCTTC. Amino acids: CASSLAQVRAASYNEQFF.

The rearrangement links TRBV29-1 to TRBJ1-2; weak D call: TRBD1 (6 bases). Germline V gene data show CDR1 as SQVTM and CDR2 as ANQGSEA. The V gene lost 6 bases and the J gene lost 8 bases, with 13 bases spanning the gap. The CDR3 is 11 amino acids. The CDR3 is CSVPQGNGYTF. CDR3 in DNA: TGCAGCGTGCCACAGGGAAACGGCTACACCTTC.

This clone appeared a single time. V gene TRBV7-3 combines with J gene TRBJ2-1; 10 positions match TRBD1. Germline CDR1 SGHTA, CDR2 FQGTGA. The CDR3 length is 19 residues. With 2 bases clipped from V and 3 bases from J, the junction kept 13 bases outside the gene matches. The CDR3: CASSLVGQGRSYGYNEQFF. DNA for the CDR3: TGTGCCAGCAGCTTAGTGGGACAGGGGCGAAGTTATGGCTACAATGAGCAGTTCTTC. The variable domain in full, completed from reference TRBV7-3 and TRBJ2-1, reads GAGVSQTPSNKVTEKGKYVELRCDPISGHTALYWYRQSLGQGPEFLIYFQGTGAADDSGLPNDRFFAVRPEGSVSTLKIQRTERGDSAVYLCASSLVGQGRSYGYNEQFFGPGTRLTVL.

The CDR3 DNA is TGTGCCAGCAGCTTCAGGGGAACTTCGAACACCGGGGAGCTGTTTTTT. It codes for CASSFRGTSNTGELFF. This chain connects TRBV11-3 to TRBJ2-2; TRBD1 might be the D (6 bases). Trimming pared 3 bases from V and 0 bases from J, leaving 11 bases between. This CDR3 contains 16 residues. In germline, CDR1 is SGHNT, CDR2 YENEEA. Variable domain in full (rest from reference TRBV11-3 and TRBJ2-2): EAGVVQSPRYKIIEKKQPVAFWCNPISGHNTLYWYLQNLGQGPELLIRYENEEAVDDSQLPKDRFSAERLKGVDSTLKIQPAELGDSAVYLCASSFRGTSNTGELFFGEGSRLTVL.

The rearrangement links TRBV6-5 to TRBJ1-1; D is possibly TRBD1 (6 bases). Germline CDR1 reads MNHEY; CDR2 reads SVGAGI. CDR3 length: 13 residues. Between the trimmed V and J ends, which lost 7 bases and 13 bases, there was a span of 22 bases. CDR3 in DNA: TGTGCCAGCACACTAGTCACAGGGTCAGGGGTTTTCTTT. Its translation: CASTLVTGSGVFF.

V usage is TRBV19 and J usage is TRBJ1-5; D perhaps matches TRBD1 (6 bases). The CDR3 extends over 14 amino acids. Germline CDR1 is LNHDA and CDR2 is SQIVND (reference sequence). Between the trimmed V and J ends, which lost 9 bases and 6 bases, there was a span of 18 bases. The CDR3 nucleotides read TGTGCCAGCCCGGGACAACGAGGTATTCAGCCCCAGCATTTT. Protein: CASPGQRGIQPQHF. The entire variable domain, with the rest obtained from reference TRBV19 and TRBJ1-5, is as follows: DGGITQSPKYLFRKEGQNVTLSCEQNLNHDAMYWYRQDPGQGLRLIYYSQIVNDFQKGDIAEGYSVSREKKESFPLTVTSAQKNPTAFYLCASPGQRGIQPQHFGDGTRLSIL.

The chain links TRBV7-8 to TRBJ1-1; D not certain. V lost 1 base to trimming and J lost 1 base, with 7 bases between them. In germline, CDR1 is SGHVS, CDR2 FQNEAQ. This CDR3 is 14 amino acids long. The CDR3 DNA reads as TGTGCCAGCAGCTTAGTTGGCAGGAACACTGAAGCTTTCTTT. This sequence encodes CASSLVGRNTEAFF.

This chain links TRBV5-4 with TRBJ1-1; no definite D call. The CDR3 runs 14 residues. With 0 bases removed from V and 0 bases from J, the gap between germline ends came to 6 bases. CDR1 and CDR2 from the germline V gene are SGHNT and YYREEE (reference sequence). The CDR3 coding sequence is TGTGCCAGCAGCTTGGAGCGTATGAACACTGAAGCTTTCTTT. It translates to CASSLERMNTEAFF.

CDR3 residues: CASHGQGSSGNTIYF. CDR3 sequence (DNA): TGTGCCAGTCACGGACAGGGTAGCTCTGGAAACACCATATATTTT. The chain links TRBV19 to TRBJ1-3; TRBD1 matches at 8 bases. The CDR3 has 15 residues. In germline, CDR1 is LNHDA, CDR2 SQIVND (reference sequence). J lost 0 bases, V lost 8 bases, and 6 bases had no gene match.

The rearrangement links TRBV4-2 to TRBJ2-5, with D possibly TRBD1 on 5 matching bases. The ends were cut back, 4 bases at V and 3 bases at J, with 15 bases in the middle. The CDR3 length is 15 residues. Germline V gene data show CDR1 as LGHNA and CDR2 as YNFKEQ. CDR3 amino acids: CASSPPTGREETQYF. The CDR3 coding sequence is TGTGCCAGCAGCCCTCCAACGGGCAGGGAAGAGACCCAGTACTTC.

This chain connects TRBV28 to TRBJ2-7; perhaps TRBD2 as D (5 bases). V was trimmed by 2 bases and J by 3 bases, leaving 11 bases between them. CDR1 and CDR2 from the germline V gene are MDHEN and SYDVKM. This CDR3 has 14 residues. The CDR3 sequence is CASSLPTLGYEQYF. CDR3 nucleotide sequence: TGTGCCAGCAGTTTACCGACACTAGGCTACGAGCAGTACTTC.

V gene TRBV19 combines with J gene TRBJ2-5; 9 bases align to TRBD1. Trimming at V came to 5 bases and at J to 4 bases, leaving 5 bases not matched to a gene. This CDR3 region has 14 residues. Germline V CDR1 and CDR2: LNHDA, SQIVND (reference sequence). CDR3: CASSGQGLRETQYF. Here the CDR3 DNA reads TGTGCCAGTAGTGGACAGGGGTTGCGAGAGACCCAGTACTTC.

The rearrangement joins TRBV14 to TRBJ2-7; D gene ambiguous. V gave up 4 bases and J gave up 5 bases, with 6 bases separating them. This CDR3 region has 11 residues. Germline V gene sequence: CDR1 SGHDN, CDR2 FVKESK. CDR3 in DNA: TGTGCCAGCAGCCTCAACCACGAGCAGTACTTC. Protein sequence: CASSLNHEQYF.

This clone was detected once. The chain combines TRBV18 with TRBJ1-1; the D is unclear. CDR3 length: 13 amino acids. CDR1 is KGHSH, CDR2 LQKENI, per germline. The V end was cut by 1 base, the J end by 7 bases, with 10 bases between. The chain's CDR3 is CASSPLEDGEAFF. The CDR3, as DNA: TGTGCCAGCTCACCACTCGAGGACGGTGAAGCTTTCTTT.

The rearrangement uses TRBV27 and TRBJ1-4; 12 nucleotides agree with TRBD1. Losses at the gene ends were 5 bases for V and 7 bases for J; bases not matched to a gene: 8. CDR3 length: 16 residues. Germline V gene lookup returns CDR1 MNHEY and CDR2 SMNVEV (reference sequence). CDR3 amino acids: CASSQGTGGFGEKLFF. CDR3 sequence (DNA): TGTGCCAGCAGTCAGGGGACAGGGGGCTTCGGTGAAAAACTGTTTTTT.

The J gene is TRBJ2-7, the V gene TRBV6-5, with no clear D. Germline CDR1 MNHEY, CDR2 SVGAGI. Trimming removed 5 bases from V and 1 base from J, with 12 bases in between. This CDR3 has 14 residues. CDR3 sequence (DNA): TGTGCCAGCAGTCCGGGCCTATTATCCTACGAGCAGTACTTC. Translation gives CASSPGLLSYEQYF.

This CDR3 reads CASSLIRQGAYNEQFF. For the CDR3, the DNA is TGTGCCAGCAGCTTGATAAGACAGGGGGCCTACAATGAGCAGTTCTTC. The chain carries TRBV5-5 and TRBJ2-1; TRBD1 agrees at 9 bases. This CDR3 is 16 amino acids long. Germline V gene sequence: CDR1 SGHKS, CDR2 YYEKEE (reference sequence). Trimming at V came to 1 base and at J to 2 bases, leaving 4 bases not matched to a gene.

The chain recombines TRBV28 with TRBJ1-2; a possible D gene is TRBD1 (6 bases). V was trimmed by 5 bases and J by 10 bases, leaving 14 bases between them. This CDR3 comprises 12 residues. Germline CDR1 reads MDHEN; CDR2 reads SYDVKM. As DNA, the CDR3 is TGTGCCAGCAGTATAATACAGGGCGTCTACACCTTC. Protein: CASSIIQGVYTF.

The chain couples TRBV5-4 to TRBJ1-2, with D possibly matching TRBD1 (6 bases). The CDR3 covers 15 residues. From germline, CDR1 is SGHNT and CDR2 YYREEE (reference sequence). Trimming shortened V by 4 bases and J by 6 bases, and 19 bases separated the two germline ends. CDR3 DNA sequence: TGTGCCAGCAGCCTTTGGGACACGGTCCATCATGGCTACACCTTC. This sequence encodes CASSLWDTVHHGYTF.

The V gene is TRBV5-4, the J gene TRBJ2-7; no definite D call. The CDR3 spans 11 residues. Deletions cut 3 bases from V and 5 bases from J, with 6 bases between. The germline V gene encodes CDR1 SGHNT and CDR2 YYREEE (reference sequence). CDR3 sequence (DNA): TGTGCCAGCAGCTCACCTAACGAGCAGTACTTC. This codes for CASSSPNEQYF.